This T cell receptor beta chain came from a study of blood T cells in healthy people across ages. About the study: About one barcoded beta molecule per two T cells was captured by template switching.

Each individual donor underwent a draw of ten milliliters of peripheral blood. Extraction yielded at least 6 micrograms of total RNA per sample. This CDR3 has 14 amino acids. Germline V gene sequence: CDR1 SGHTA, CDR2 FQGNSA. V was cut by 3 bases and J by 2 bases, with 8 bases left in between. The authors ran a second PCR of about 6 to 11 cycles using a sample-barcoded 5' primer and a J-beta primer mix. MiXCR was run by TCRdb on the 5' RACE reads, yielding one entry per CDR3 protein. The sample includes fewer than 800,000 distinct CDR3 sequences, about 52% seen only once; the top ten take 25% to 35%. The specimen was blood. This rearrangement joins TRBV7-2 to TRBJ2-1; D is ambiguous. The sequence was obtained from a woman aged 60 to 75 in good health. The CDR3 loop is CASSFASTYNEQFF. In DNA form, the CDR3 reads TGTGCCAGCAGCTTTGCTTCTACCTACAATGAGCAGTTCTTC.